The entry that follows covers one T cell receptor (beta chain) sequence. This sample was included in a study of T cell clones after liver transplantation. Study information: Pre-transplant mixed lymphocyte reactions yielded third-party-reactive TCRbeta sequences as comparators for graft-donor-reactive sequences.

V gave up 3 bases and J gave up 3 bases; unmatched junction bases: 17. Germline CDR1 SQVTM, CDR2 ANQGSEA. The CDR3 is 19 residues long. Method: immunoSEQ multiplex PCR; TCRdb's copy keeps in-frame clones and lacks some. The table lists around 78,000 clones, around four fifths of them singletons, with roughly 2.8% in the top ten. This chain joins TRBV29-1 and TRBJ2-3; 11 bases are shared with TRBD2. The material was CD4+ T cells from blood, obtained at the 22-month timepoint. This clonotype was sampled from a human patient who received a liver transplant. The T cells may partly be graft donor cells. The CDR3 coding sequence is TGCAGCGTTGAGGGCGGGGCTAGCGGGAGGCCTGGGATGACAGATACGCAGTATTTT. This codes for CSVEGGASGRPGMTDTQYF.